Following are 30 T cell receptor beta chains from one sample sequenced in a study of T cell changes during pregnancy in multiple sclerosis. The repertoire was sequenced with immunoSEQ multiplex PCR; TCRdb's copy has only in-frame clones and lacks some. This sample has about 77,000 clones, with roughly 91% found just once. This specimen consisted of peripheral blood, obtained after pregnancy. These receptors originate from a female donor in good health, enrolled as a control in a pregnancy study.

The CDR3 loop is CASSLSRVAGLDNEQFF. The CDR3 coding sequence is TGTGCCAGCAGTTTATCCAGGGTGGCTGGTCTCGACAATGAGCAGTTCTTC. The rearrangement uses TRBV27 and TRBJ2-1; a weak D match, TRBD1 (5 bases). CDR1 is MNHEY, CDR2 SMNVEV, per germline (reference sequence). The V gene lost 0 bases and the J gene lost 5 bases, with 17 bases spanning the gap. CDR3 size: 17 residues.

This sequence joins TRBV10-3 and TRBJ1-1, with TRBD1 as a possible D gene (5 bases). The germline V gene encodes CDR1 ENHRY and CDR2 SYGVKD. This CDR3 region has 13 residues. V lost 4 bases, J lost 4 bases, and 10 bases lay in between. CDR3 sequence: CAISGSGSTEAFF. The CDR3 DNA is TGTGCCATCAGTGGGTCAGGGAGCACTGAAGCTTTCTTT.

This rearrangement joins TRBV19 to TRBJ1-5, with a possible D match to TRBD1 (6 bases). Germline V lookup: CDR1 LNHDA, CDR2 SQIVND (reference sequence). V lost 0 bases, J lost 7 bases, and 13 bases lay in between. This CDR3 is 15 amino acids long. The chain's CDR3 is CASSIDHRGWQPQHF. In DNA form, the CDR3 reads TGTGCCAGTAGTATAGATCATAGGGGGTGGCAGCCCCAGCATTTT. Full variable domain (remainder filled in from reference TRBV19 and TRBJ1-5): DGGITQSPKYLFRKEGQNVTLSCEQNLNHDAMYWYRQDPGQGLRLIYYSQIVNDFQKGDIAEGYSVSREKKESFPLTVTSAQKNPTAFYLCASSIDHRGWQPQHFGDGTRLSIL.

The V and J genes are TRBV19 and TRBJ1-3; D remains unclear. This CDR3 region has 15 residues. The V end lost 1 base, the J end lost 4 bases, and 11 bases lay between the germline ends. Germline lookup yields CDR1 LNHDA and CDR2 SQIVND (reference sequence). Here the CDR3 DNA reads TGTGCCAGTAGTATAGTGCCGGGGAACGGAAACACCATATATTTT. Translating it yields CASSIVPGNGNTIYF.

The rearrangement links TRBV27 to TRBJ2-7, with 13 nucleotides matching TRBD2. This CDR3 is built from 17 residues. The V segment lost 0 bases and the J segment 7 bases; nucleotides outside the gene matches: 9. Germline-derived CDR1 and CDR2 are MNHEY and SMNVEV (reference sequence). CDR3 DNA sequence: TGTGCCAGCAGTTTATCGAGGGCGGGACTAGCGGGAATTGAGCAGTACTTC. This translates into CASSLSRAGLAGIEQYF.

J is TRBJ1-1 and V is TRBV6-5; D is unclear. This CDR3 spans 13 amino acids. CDR1 is MNHEY and CDR2 is SVGAGI in the germline V gene. V was pared by 5 bases and J by 8 bases, with 15 bases between. As DNA, the CDR3 is TGTGCCAGCAGTCCCGCACTACCTGACGAAGCTTTCTTT. Its translation: CASSPALPDEAFF.

The rearrangement joins TRBV7-2 to TRBJ2-7, with TRBD1 as a possible D gene (5 bases). The CDR3 runs to 15 residues. Trimming removed 4 bases at V and 6 bases at J, with 19 bases between. Germline CDR1 is SGHTA and CDR2 is FQGNSA. CDR3 region: CASSSRIWGLVEQYF. CDR3 coding DNA: TGTGCCAGCAGCTCCCGGATTTGGGGCCTGGTCGAGCAGTACTTC.

This chain links TRBV4-1 with TRBJ2-7; 9 bases are a match to TRBD1. V gave up 0 bases and J gave up 5 bases; unmatched junction bases: 14. This CDR3 comprises 18 residues. The germline gives CDR1 MGHRA, CDR2 YSYEKL. In DNA, the CDR3 is TGCGCCAGCAGCCAAGAGAGTTTCCCAGGGACAGGGTCCAACGAGCAGTACTTC. As protein: CASSQESFPGTGSNEQYF.

In DNA form, the CDR3 reads TGTGCCAGTAGTTCATCTAGCGCGAGCACAGATACGCAGTATTTT. Amino acids: CASSSSSASTDTQYF. This rearrangement joins TRBV19 to TRBJ2-3; tentative D call: TRBD2 (6 bases). Per germline, CDR1 LNHDA and CDR2 SQIVND (reference sequence). The ends were cut back, 5 bases at V and 0 bases at J, with 12 bases in the middle. This CDR3 spans 15 amino acids.

There are a few counts of this clone. V is TRBV2 and J is TRBJ1-1; D gene ambiguous. V dropped 6 bases and J dropped 0 bases, with 11 bases sitting between them. The CDR3 length is 14 residues. CDR1 and CDR2 from the germline V gene are SNHLY and FYNNEI. Here the CDR3 DNA reads TGTGCCAGCAGGAGGGTCGACATGAACACTGAAGCTTTCTTT. It specifies CASRRVDMNTEAFF.

The rearrangement uses TRBV7-2 and TRBJ2-6; 7 nucleotides agree with TRBD2. The V and J ends lost 3 bases and 2 bases, in that order; junction bases with no gene match: 1. The CDR3 length is 15 residues. The germline gives CDR1 SGHTA, CDR2 FQGNSA. The CDR3 protein is CASSLRETGANVLTF. The CDR3 DNA follows: TGTGCCAGCAGCTTGCGGGAGACTGGGGCCAACGTCCTGACTTTC.

The V gene is TRBV5-3, the J gene TRBJ1-2, with a possible D match to TRBD1 (6 bases). TRBV5-3 carries the ORF label, with uncertain function. The V gene lost 4 bases and the J gene lost 4 bases, with 20 bases spanning the gap. The CDR3 is made up of 16 amino acids. CDR3 in amino acids: CARSPGHSSGPYGYTF. In DNA, the CDR3 is TGTGCCAGAAGCCCGGGACACTCATCTGGGCCCTATGGCTACACCTTC.

The rearrangement links TRBV7-9 to TRBJ2-3; D may be TRBD1 (5 bases). CDR3 length: 15 amino acids. Per germline, CDR1 SEHNR and CDR2 FQNEAQ (reference sequence). The V end lost 1 base, the J end lost 6 bases, and 14 bases lay between the germline ends. The chain's CDR3 is CASSLVGVGSDTQYF. DNA of the CDR3: TGTGCCAGCAGCTTAGTAGGGGTGGGATCCGATACGCAGTATTTT.

The chain is built from TRBV4-2 and TRBJ2-1, with D uncertain. Per the germline V gene, CDR1 is LGHNA and CDR2 is YNFKEQ. Trimming shortened V by 0 bases and J by 0 bases, and 9 bases separated the two germline ends. The CDR3 sequence is 16 residues long. The CDR3 region has the DNA TGTGCCAGCAGCCAAGATGCCCGCGGCTCCTACAATGAGCAGTTCTTC. Translation gives CASSQDARGSYNEQFF.

This chain joins TRBV9 and TRBJ2-7, with a possible D match to TRBD1 (6 bases). Germline V gene sequence: CDR1 SGDLS, CDR2 YYNGEE. V gave up 2 bases and J gave up 3 bases, with 21 bases separating them. This CDR3 has 17 residues. CDR3 in DNA: TGTGCCAGCAGCGTCTGGTTTCAGGACAGAGGAAGCTACGAGCAGTACTTC. It specifies CASSVWFQDRGSYEQYF.

V and J are TRBV6-6 and TRBJ2-1; tentatively, D is TRBD2 (6 bases). V was trimmed by 2 bases and J by 8 bases, leaving 16 bases between them. The germline gives CDR1 MNHNY, CDR2 SVGAGI (reference sequence). The length of the CDR3 is 15 residues. The CDR3 region is CASSYLPGEIDEQFF. The CDR3 nucleotides read TGTGCCAGCAGTTACCTCCCGGGGGAAATCGATGAGCAGTTCTTC.

The chain combines TRBV2 with TRBJ1-1; D perhaps matches TRBD1 (6 bases). V lost 4 bases and J 2 bases, leaving 11 bases between the germline ends. The CDR3 is 14 amino acids. The germline CDR1 and CDR2 sequences are SNHLY and FYNNEI. The CDR3 region is CASSVWTVNTEAFF. The CDR3 region has the DNA TGTGCCAGCAGTGTCTGGACAGTAAACACTGAAGCTTTCTTT.

V usage is TRBV19 and J usage is TRBJ1-1, with D possibly TRBD1 on 5 matching bases. Trimming removed 4 bases from V and 2 bases from J, with 8 bases in between. This CDR3 comprises 13 residues. Per germline, CDR1 LNHDA and CDR2 SQIVND (reference sequence). CDR3 loop: CASSKTVNTEAFF. In nucleotides, the CDR3 is TGTGCCAGTAGTAAGACAGTCAACACTGAAGCTTTCTTT.

The chain joins TRBV15 to TRBJ2-5; 10 bases are shared with TRBD1. CDR3 length: 17 residues. CDR1 and CDR2 (germline): LNHNV, YYDKDF (reference sequence). V was clipped by 6 bases and J by 4 bases; unmatched bases: 14. CDR3 nucleotides: TGTGCCACCAGTTTCCTCGGGGTGACAGGGGGCTCAGAGACCCAGTACTTC. Its protein is CATSFLGVTGGSETQYF.

V is TRBV14 and J is TRBJ1-3; 9 bases are a match to TRBD1. CDR1 is SGHDN and CDR2 is FVKESK in the germline V gene. Trimming cost V 4 bases and J 2 bases; bases outside gene matches: 3. The CDR3 is 15 residues long. CDR3 nucleotides: TGTGCCAGCAGCCCTAGGACAGGGGCTGGAAACACCATATATTTT. This encodes CASSPRTGAGNTIYF. The whole variable domain, remainder taken from reference TRBV14 and TRBJ1-3, is EAGVTQFPSHSVIEKGQTVTLRCDPISGHDNLYWYRRVMGKEIKFLLHFVKESKQDESGMPNNRFLAERTGGTYSTLKVQPAELEDSGVYFCASSPRTGAGNTIYFGEGSWLTVV.

The V and J genes are TRBV4-2 and TRBJ1-2, with TRBD1 identical over 8 bases. With V trimmed by 7 bases and J by 6 bases, 7 bases remained unmatched. From germline, CDR1 is LGHNA and CDR2 YNFKEQ. The CDR3 runs to 13 residues. The CDR3 is CASTAGGYDGYTF. CDR3 in DNA: TGTGCCAGCACCGCAGGGGGCTACGATGGCTACACCTTC.

This chain uses TRBV6-6 with TRBJ1-5, with 10 bases fitting TRBD1. V gave up 2 bases and J gave up 6 bases; unmatched junction bases: 4. Germline loops: CDR1 MNHNY, CDR2 SVGAGI (reference sequence). This CDR3 contains 15 residues. The CDR3 loop is CASSYPTGGSQPQHF. The CDR3 DNA follows: TGTGCCAGCAGTTACCCGACAGGGGGCAGTCAGCCCCAGCATTTT.

This chain joins TRBV27 and TRBJ1-2; the D is unclear. Trimming pared 4 bases from V and 4 bases from J, leaving 25 bases between. The CDR3 has 18 residues. Germline V gene sequence: CDR1 MNHEY, CDR2 SMNVEV (reference sequence). CDR3 DNA sequence: TGTGCCAGCAGTTCCGCGGGCCTCCTGGGTTCGGGTAGCTATGGCTACACCTTC. As protein: CASSSAGLLGSGSYGYTF.

This sequence joins TRBV7-2 and TRBJ1-5, with 7 nucleotides matching TRBD1. CDR1 is SGHTA, CDR2 FQGNSA, per germline. The V segment lost 2 bases and the J segment 10 bases; nucleotides outside the gene matches: 8. The CDR3 sequence is 14 residues long. CDR3 loop: CASSLRGGVLPQHF. Here the CDR3 DNA reads TGTGCCAGCAGCTTAAGAGGGGGCGTTTTACCCCAGCATTTT.

The rearrangement links TRBV7-2 to TRBJ1-2; TRBD1 aligns across 11 bases. The length of the CDR3 is 14 residues. Germline CDR1 and CDR2: SGHTA and FQGNSA. V dropped 5 bases and J dropped 5; count of bases not matched to a gene: 4. The chain's CDR3 is CASSGGTGGYGYTF. Written as DNA, the CDR3 is TGTGCCAGCAGCGGCGGGACAGGGGGGTATGGCTACACCTTC.

The chain combines TRBV6-5 with TRBJ2-7; TRBD1 is a possible D gene (5 bases). The CDR3 length is 12 residues. The germline V and J ends were trimmed by 7 bases and 4 bases, with 11 bases remaining between them. CDR1 and CDR2 from the germline V gene are MNHEY and SVGAGI. CDR3 DNA sequence: TGTGCCAGCAAAAGACAGACTTACGAGCAGTACTTC. Amino acids: CASKRQTYEQYF.

The V and J genes are TRBV9 and TRBJ1-6, with 10 nucleotides matching TRBD1. This CDR3 contains 15 residues. CDR1 SGDLS and CDR2 YYNGEE come from the germline V gene. V gave up 0 bases and J gave up 10 bases; unmatched junction bases: 4. The CDR3 loop reads CASSVGGTGVSPLHF. CDR3 in DNA: TGTGCCAGCAGCGTAGGGGGGACAGGGGTCTCACCCCTCCACTTT.

This clone was picked up one time. At one boundary the junction diverges from the germline segment, which might be a read error. The chain recombines TRBV23-1 with TRBJ1-2; D is unclear. TRBV23-1 is an ORF, with its function uncertain. The CDR3 has 11 amino acids. CDR3 sequence reads: CASGHLRPYFF. CDR3 in DNA: TGCGCCAGCGGGCATTTGAGACCCTATTTTTTC.

This clone was observed once. This chain links TRBV11-2 with TRBJ2-5; D gene unclear. The CDR3 length is 12 residues. Per the germline V gene, CDR1 is SGHAT and CDR2 is FQNNGV. V dropped 5 bases and J dropped 0 bases, with 4 bases sitting between them. The CDR3, as DNA: TGTGCCAGCAGCCTGTACCAAGAGACCCAGTACTTC. Amino acid sequence: CASSLYQETQYF.

This chain uses TRBV27 with TRBJ2-3; no reliable D call. V lost 7 bases and J 0 bases, leaving 11 bases between the germline ends. The CDR3 runs to 14 residues. From germline, CDR1 is MNHEY and CDR2 SMNVEV (reference sequence). CDR3 amino acids: CASNAYPSTDTQYF. CDR3 nucleotide sequence: TGTGCCAGCAATGCGTACCCTAGCACAGATACGCAGTATTTT.